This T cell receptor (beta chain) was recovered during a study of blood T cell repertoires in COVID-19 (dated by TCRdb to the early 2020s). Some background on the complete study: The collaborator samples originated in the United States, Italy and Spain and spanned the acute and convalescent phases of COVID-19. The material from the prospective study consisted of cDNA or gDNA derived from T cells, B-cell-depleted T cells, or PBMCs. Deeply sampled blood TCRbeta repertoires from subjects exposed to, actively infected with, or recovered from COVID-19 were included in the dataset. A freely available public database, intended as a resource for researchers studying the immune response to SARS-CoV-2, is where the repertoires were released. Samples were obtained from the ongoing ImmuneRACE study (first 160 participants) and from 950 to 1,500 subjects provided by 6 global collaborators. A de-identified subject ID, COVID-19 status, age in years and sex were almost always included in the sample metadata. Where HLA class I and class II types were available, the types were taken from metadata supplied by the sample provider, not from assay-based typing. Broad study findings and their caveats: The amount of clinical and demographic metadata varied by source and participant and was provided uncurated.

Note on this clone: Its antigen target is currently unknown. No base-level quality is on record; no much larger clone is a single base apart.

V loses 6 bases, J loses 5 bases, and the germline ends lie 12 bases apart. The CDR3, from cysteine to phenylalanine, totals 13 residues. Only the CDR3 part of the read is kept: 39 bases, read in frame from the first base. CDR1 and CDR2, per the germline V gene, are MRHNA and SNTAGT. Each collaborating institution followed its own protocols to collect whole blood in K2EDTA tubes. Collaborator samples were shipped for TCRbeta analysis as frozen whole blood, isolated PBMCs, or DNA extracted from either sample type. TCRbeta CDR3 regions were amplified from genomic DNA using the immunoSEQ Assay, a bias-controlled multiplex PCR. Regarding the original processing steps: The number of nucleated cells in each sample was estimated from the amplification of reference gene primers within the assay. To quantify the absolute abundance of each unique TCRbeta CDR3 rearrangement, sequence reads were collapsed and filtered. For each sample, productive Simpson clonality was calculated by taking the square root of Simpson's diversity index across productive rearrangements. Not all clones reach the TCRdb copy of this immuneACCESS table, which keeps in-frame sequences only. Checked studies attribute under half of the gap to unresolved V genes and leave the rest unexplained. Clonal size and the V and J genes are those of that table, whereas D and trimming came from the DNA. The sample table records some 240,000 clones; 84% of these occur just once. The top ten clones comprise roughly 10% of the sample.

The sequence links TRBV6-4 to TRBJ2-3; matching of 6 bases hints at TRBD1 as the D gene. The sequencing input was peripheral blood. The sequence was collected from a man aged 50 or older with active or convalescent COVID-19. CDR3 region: CASSLTRGDTQYF. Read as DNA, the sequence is TGTGCCAGCAGCCTAACCAGGGGAGATACGCAGTATTTT.